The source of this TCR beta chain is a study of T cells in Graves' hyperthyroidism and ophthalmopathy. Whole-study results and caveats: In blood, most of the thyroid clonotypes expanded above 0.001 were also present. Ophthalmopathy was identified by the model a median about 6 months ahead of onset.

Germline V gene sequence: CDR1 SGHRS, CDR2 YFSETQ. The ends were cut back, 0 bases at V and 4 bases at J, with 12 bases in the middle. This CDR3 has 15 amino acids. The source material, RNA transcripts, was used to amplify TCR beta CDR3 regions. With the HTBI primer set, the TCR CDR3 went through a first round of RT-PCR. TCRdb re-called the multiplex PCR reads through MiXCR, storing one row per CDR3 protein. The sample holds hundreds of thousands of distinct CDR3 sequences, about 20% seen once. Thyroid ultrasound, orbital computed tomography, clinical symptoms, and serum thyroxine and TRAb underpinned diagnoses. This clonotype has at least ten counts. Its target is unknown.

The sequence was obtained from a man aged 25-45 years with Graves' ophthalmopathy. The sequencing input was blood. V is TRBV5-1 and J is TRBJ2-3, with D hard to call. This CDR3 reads CASSLVVGSPDTQYF. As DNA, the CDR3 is TGCGCCAGCAGCTTGGTTGTAGGTAGCCCAGATACGCAGTATTTT.